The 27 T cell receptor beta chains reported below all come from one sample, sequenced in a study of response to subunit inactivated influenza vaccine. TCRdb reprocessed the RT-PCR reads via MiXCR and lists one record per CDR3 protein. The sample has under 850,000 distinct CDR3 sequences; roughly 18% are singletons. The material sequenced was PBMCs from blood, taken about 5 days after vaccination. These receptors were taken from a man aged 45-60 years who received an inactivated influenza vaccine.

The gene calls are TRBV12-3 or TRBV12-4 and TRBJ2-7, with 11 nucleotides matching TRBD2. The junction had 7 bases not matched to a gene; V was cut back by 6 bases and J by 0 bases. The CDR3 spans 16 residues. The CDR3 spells CASRGASGRSSYEQYF. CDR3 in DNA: TGTGCCAGCAGGGGGGCTAGCGGGAGGAGCTCCTACGAGCAGTACTTC.

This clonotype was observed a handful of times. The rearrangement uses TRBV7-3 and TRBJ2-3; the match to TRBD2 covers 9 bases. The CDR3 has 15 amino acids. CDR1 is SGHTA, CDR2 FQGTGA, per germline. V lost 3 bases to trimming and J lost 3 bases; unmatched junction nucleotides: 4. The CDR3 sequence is CASSLNSGRTDTQYF. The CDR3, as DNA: TGTGCCAGCAGCTTGAATAGCGGGAGAACAGATACGCAGTATTTT.

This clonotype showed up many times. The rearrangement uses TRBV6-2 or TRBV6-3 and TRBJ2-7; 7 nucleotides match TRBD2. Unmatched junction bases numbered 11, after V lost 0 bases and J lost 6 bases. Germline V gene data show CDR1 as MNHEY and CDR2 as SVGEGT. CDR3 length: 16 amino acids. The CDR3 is CASSYSGTPGGGEQYF. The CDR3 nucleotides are TGTGCCAGCAGTTACTCTGGGACCCCGGGAGGTGGCGAGCAGTACTTC.

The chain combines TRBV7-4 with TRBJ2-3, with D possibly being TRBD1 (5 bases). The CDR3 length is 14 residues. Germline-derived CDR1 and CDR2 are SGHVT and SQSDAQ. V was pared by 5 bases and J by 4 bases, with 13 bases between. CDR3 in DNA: TGTGCCAGCAGCGTGGAAACAGGTGCAGATACGCAGTATTTT. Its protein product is CASSVETGADTQYF.

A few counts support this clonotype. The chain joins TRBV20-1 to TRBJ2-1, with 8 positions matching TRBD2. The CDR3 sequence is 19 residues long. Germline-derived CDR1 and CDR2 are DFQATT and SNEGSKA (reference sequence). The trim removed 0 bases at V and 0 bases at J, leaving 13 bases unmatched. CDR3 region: CSARDPQAGVYSSYNEQFF. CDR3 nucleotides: TGCAGTGCTAGAGATCCCCAAGCGGGAGTGTATAGCTCCTACAATGAGCAGTTCTTC.

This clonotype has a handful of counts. The CDR3: CAISEASNTGELFF. Here the CDR3 DNA reads TGTGCCATCAGTGAGGCTTCGAACACCGGGGAGCTGTTTTTT. This chain uses TRBV10-3 with TRBJ2-2, with no clear D. V lost 2 bases to trimming and J lost 0 bases, with 4 bases between them. Germline CDR1 and CDR2: ENHRY and SYGVKD. The CDR3 loop spans 14 amino acids.

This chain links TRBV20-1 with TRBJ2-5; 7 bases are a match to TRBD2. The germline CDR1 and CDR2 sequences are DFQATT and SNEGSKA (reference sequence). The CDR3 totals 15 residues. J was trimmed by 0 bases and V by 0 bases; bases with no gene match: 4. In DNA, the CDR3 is TGCAGTGCTAGAGATGGGGGGGATTACCAAGAGACCCAGTACTTC. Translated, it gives CSARDGGDYQETQYF.

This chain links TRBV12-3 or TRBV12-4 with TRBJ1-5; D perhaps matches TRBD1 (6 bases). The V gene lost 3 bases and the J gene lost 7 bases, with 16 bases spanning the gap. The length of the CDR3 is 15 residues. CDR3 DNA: TGTGCCAGCAGTTTTAGAGGGGGGTTAGGGCAGCCCCAGCATTTT. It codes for CASSFRGGLGQPQHF.

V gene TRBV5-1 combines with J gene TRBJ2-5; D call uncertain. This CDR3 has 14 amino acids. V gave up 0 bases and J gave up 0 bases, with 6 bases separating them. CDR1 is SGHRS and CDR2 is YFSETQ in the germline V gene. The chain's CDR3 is CASSLEPYQETQYF. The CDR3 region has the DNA TGCGCCAGCAGCTTGGAACCGTACCAAGAGACCCAGTACTTC.

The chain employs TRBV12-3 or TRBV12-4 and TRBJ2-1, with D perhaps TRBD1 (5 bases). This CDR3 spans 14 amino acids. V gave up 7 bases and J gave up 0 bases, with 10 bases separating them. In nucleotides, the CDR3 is TGTGCCAGCATGTCCAGGGTCTCCTACAATGAGCAGTTCTTC. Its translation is CASMSRVSYNEQFF.

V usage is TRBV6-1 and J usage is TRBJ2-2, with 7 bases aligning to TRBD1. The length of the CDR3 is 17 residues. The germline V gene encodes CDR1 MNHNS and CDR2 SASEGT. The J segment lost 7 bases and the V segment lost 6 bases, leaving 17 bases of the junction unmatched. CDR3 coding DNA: TGTGCCAGCAGGCCCACTGGACTTAGGGGGCACGGCGGGGAGCTGTTTTTT. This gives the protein CASRPTGLRGHGGELFF.

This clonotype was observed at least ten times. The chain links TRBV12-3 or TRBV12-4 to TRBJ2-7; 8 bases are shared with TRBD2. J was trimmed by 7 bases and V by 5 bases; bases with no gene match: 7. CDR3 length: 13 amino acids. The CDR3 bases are TGTGCCAGCAGTCGAGCGGGAGCAATGGAGCAGTACTTC. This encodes CASSRAGAMEQYF.

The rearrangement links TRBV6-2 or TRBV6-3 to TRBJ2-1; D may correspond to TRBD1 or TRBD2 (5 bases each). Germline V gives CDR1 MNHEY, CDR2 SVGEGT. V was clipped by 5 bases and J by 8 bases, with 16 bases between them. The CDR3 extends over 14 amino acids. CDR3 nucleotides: TGTGCCAGCAGTAAAGCCGGGACGCAAGATGAGCAGTTCTTC. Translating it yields CASSKAGTQDEQFF.

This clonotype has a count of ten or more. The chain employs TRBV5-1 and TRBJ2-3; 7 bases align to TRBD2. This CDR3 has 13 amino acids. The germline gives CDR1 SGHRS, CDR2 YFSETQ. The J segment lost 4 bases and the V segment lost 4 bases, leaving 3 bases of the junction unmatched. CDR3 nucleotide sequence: TGCGCCAGCAGCCGAGGACTAGCAGATACGCAGTATTTT. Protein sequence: CASSRGLADTQYF.

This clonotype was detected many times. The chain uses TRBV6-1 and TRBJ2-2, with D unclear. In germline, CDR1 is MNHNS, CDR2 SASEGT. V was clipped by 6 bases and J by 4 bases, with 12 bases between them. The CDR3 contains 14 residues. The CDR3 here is CASRRTYLTGELFF. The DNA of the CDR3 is TGTGCCAGCAGACGGACGTACCTCACCGGGGAGCTGTTTTTT.

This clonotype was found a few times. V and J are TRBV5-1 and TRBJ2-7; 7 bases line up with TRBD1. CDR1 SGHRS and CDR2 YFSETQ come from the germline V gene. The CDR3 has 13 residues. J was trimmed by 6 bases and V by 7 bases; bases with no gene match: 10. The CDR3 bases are TGCGCCAGCTCCTTACAGGGGATTCGCGAGCAGTACTTC. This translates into CASSLQGIREQYF.

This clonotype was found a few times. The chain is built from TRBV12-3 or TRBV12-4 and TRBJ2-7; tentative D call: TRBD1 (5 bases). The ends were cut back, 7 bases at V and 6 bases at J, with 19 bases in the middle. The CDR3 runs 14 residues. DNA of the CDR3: TGTGCCAGCACCCAGGCCGGACAATTCGGCGAGCAGTACTTC. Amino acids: CASTQAGQFGEQYF.

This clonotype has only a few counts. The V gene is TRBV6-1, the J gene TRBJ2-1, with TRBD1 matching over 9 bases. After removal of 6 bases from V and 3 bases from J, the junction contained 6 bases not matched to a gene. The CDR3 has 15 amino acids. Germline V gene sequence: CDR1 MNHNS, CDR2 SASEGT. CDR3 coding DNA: TGTGCCAGCAGACCCACAGGGGGCGGCTACAATGAGCAGTTCTTC. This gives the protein CASRPTGGGYNEQFF.

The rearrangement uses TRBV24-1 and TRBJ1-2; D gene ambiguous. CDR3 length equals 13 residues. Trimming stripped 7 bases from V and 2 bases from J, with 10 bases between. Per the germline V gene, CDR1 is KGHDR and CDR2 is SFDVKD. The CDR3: CATRPPGNYGYTF. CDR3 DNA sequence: TGTGCCACCAGGCCCCCCGGGAACTATGGCTACACCTTC.

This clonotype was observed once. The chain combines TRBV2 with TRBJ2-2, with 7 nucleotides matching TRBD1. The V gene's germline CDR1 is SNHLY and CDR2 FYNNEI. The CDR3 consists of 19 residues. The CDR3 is CTCSLGTGVCIFNTGELFF. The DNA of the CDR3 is TGTACCTGCAGTTTAGGAACAGGGGTCTGCATCTTCAACACCGGGGAGCTGTTTTTT.

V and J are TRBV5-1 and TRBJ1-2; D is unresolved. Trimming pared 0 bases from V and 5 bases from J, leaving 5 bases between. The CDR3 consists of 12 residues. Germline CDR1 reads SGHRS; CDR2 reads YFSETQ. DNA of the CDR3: TGCGCCAGCAGCTTGGAACAGTATGGCTACACCTTC. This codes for CASSLEQYGYTF.

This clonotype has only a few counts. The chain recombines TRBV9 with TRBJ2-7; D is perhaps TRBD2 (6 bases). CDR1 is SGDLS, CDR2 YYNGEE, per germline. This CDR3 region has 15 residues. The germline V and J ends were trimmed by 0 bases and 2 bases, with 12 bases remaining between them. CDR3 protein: CASSVEGTDAYEQYF. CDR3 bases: TGTGCCAGCAGCGTAGAAGGGACTGACGCCTACGAGCAGTACTTC.

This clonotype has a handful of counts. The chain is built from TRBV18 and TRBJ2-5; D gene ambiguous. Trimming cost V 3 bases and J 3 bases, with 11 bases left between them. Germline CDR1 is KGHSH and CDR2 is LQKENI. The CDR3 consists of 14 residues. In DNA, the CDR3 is TGTGCCAGCTCACCTTCACTACCAGAAGAGACCCAGTACTTC. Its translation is CASSPSLPEETQYF.

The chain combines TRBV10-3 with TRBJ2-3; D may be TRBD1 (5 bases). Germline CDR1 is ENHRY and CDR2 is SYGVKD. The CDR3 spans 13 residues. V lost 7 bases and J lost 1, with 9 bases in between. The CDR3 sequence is CAITEGGTDTQYF. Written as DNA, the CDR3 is TGTGCCATCACGGAAGGGGGCACAGATACGCAGTATTTT.

The CDR3 spells CASSSLKAGSSREQYF. The DNA for the CDR3 is TGTGCCAGCAGCTCACTAAAAGCGGGGTCTTCGAGGGAGCAGTACTTC. The chain carries TRBV11-2 and TRBJ2-7; 7 nucleotides line up with TRBD2. J was trimmed by 7 bases and V by 4 bases; bases with no gene match: 16. The CDR3 runs 16 residues. Germline V gene sequence: CDR1 SGHAT, CDR2 FQNNGV.

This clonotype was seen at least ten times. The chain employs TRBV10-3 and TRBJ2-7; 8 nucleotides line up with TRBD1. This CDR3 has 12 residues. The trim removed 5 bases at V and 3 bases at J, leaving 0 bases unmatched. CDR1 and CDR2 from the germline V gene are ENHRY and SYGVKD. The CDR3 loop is CAISTGGYEQYF. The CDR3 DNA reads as TGTGCCATCAGTACAGGGGGCTACGAGCAGTACTTC.

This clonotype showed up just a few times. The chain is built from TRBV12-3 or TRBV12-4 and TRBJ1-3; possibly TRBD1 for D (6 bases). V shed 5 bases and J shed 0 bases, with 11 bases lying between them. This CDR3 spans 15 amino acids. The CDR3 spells CASSPGQTSGNTIYF. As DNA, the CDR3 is TGTGCCAGCAGTCCTGGACAGACCTCTGGAAACACCATATATTTT.